This T cell receptor beta chain was identified during a study of blood T cell repertoires in COVID-19. Across the study: Acute-phase and convalescent COVID-19 samples originated in the United States, Italy and Spain. Nucleic acid was either cDNA or gDNA, and it came from T cells, B-cell-depleted T cells, or PBMCs.

As handled by the study authors: Reference gene primer amplification in the assay estimated nucleated cell counts. The assay was immunoSEQ multiplex PCR, and TCRdb's table has in-frame clones only and misses some. The D gene and trimming were derived from the DNA, and the V and J assignments and clone size from that table. The sample consists of 150,000 to 200,000 clones, around 85% of them appearing once. CDR3 size: 13 residues. V lost 5 bases and J lost 3; bases outside the gene matches: 3. Germline V lookup: CDR1 KGHSH, CDR2 LQKENI. The chain combines TRBV18 with TRBJ1-2; 7 positions agree with TRBD1. The sample taken for sequencing was peripheral blood. The sequence derives from a man aged 65 to 79 with active or convalescent COVID-19. The CDR3 DNA reads TGTGCCAGCTCATCTACAGGGGACTATGGCTACACCTTC. Protein sequence: CASSSTGDYGYTF.